The present entry profiles one TCR beta chain with its context. This entry belongs to a study of blood T cell repertoires in COVID-19. Study-wide context: The United States, Italy and Spain were the sources of the acute and convalescent COVID-19 samples. T cells, B-cell-depleted T cells, or PBMCs provided the cDNA or gDNA that served as material.

Germline CDR1 reads GTSNPN; CDR2 reads SVGIG (reference sequence). The CDR3 runs 13 residues. V shed 2 bases and J shed 3 bases, with 8 bases lying between them. Under the authors' procedure: By means of reference gene primer amplification, nucleated cell counts were estimated. Only in-frame clones appear in the TCRdb table, and some are missing; sequencing was by immunoSEQ multiplex PCR. V, J and clone size are taken as reported in that table, and D and trimming were inferred from the DNA itself. The table has 30,000 to 35,000 clones, over 70% seen once; the top ten hold about 3%. It was during active infection that Seattle patients were enrolled and then longitudinally followed.

This clonotype was sampled from a man aged 70 or older with COVID-19, enrolled during active disease. This chain links TRBV30 with TRBJ2-1, with unresolved D. Source material: peripheral blood. The CDR3 sequence is CAWSSSFYNEQFF. For the CDR3, the DNA is TGTGCCTGGAGTTCTTCGTTCTACAATGAGCAGTTCTTC.